One sample yielded the 17 T cell receptor beta chains listed below, sequenced in a study of control samples from healthy donors and cancer patients. This table comes from immunoSEQ multiplex PCR, and its TCRdb copy is limited to in-frame clones, with some not included. Of under 30,000 clones detected, roughly 85% appear once; the ten largest clones hold approximately 3.6%. The source material was formalin-fixed, paraffin-embedded tissue. The receptors stem from a female donor with melanoma.

The V gene is TRBV5-1, the J gene TRBJ2-7; no reliable D call. This CDR3 region has 13 residues. Per the germline V gene, CDR1 is SGHRS and CDR2 is YFSETQ. V shed 4 bases and J shed 2 bases, with 10 bases lying between them. The CDR3 nucleotides read TGCGCCAGCAGCCCTGCAACTACCTACGAGCAGTACTTC. It is translated as CASSPATTYEQYF.

This clone was seen once. This chain connects TRBV7-9 to TRBJ2-1; TRBD2 might be the D (7 bases). V lost 3 bases and J lost 3, with 18 bases in between. CDR1 and CDR2 (germline): SEHNR, FQNEAQ (reference sequence). The CDR3 is 17 amino acids. Here the CDR3 reads CASSFLPGGGLYNEQFF. The CDR3 nucleotides read TGTGCCAGCAGCTTTCTGCCTGGGGGGGGCCTCTACAATGAGCAGTTCTTC.

The chain has TRBV14 and TRBJ2-7, with 8 bases that match TRBD2. CDR3 length equals 15 residues. Germline V gene data show CDR1 as SGHDN and CDR2 as FVKESK. After removal of 0 bases from V and 3 bases from J, the junction contained 4 bases not matched to a gene. This chain's CDR3 is CASSQDWAGGYEQYF. In DNA, the CDR3 is TGTGCCAGCAGCCAAGATTGGGCGGGGGGCTACGAGCAGTACTTC.

There are a few counts of this clone. V usage is TRBV7-2 and J usage is TRBJ2-1; no firm D call. Germline V gene lookup returns CDR1 SGHTA and CDR2 FQGNSA. The germline V and J ends were trimmed by 2 bases and 6 bases, with 17 bases remaining between them. The CDR3 contains 16 residues. The CDR3 region has the DNA TGTGCCAGCAGCTTATTTCCGGGTCCCTTGGGCAATGAGCAGTTCTTC. Translating it yields CASSLFPGPLGNEQFF. Full variable domain (missing parts from reference TRBV7-2 and TRBJ2-1): GAGVSQSPSNKVTEKGKDVELRCDPISGHTALYWYRQSLGQGLEFLIYFQGNSAPDKSGLPSDRFSAERTGGSVSTLTIQRTQQEDSAVYLCASSLFPGPLGNEQFFGPGTRLTVL.

The CDR3 coding sequence is TGTGCCAGCAGTCCCCGGGCCTATGGCTACACCTTC. Its protein is CASSPRAYGYTF. This sequence joins TRBV12-3 or TRBV12-4 and TRBJ1-2, with no clear D. The CDR3 covers 12 residues. Between the trimmed V and J ends, which lost 5 bases and 4 bases, there was a span of 8 bases.

The rearrangement joins TRBV5-1 to TRBJ2-1; 7 bases are shared with TRBD2. The CDR3 consists of 12 residues. V lost 2 bases and J lost 11; bases outside the gene matches: 4. From germline, CDR1 is SGHRS and CDR2 YFSETQ. CDR3 sequence reads: CASSFAAGKQFF. The DNA for the CDR3 is TGCGCCAGCAGCTTCGCAGCGGGAAAGCAGTTCTTC.

This chain joins TRBV5-1 and TRBJ2-2; TRBD2 matches 10 bases. The CDR3 has 15 residues. The germline gives CDR1 SGHRS, CDR2 YFSETQ. J was trimmed by 4 bases and V by 0 bases; bases with no gene match: 0. CDR3 loop: CASSLASGSTGELFF. The DNA for the CDR3 is TGCGCCAGCAGCTTGGCTAGCGGGAGCACCGGGGAGCTGTTTTTT.

This chain connects TRBV10-2 to TRBJ2-5, with TRBD2 as a possible D gene (6 bases). Trimming pared 6 bases from V and 4 bases from J, leaving 6 bases between. The CDR3 sequence is 11 residues long. Germline CDR1 reads WSHSY; CDR2 reads SAAADI. DNA for the CDR3: TGCGCCAGCAGGGGGGGAGAGACCCAGTACTTC. Protein sequence: CASRGGETQYF.

The chain combines TRBV19 with TRBJ2-1; D perhaps matches TRBD2 (6 bases). The CDR3 totals 14 residues. In germline, CDR1 is LNHDA, CDR2 SQIVND (reference sequence). Between the trimmed V and J ends, which lost 3 bases and 4 bases, there was a span of 10 bases. In DNA form, the CDR3 reads TGTGCCAGTAGTATGGGACTCCTATACAATGAGCAGTTCTTC. This sequence encodes CASSMGLLYNEQFF.

The rearrangement joins TRBV5-4 to TRBJ2-1; TRBD2 aligns across 13 bases. V lost 4 bases, J lost 5 bases, and 3 bases stayed unmatched. CDR3 length: 15 residues. The V gene's germline CDR1 is SGHNT and CDR2 YYREEE (reference sequence). CDR3 protein: CASSPGTSGNNEQFF. The CDR3 DNA reads as TGTGCCAGCAGCCCCGGGACTAGCGGGAACAATGAGCAGTTCTTC.

The genes are TRBV5-1 and TRBJ1-2; the D gene is possibly TRBD1 (5 bases). The CDR3 has 14 amino acids. Germline assignment: CDR1 SGHRS and CDR2 YFSETQ. Trimming pared 7 bases from V and 2 bases from J, leaving 15 bases between. CDR3: CASHLRDGNYGYTF. Written as DNA, the CDR3 is TGCGCCAGCCACCTCAGGGATGGGAACTATGGCTACACCTTC.

This chain connects TRBV7-9 to TRBJ1-4, with a tentative D call TRBD1 (5 bases). V was trimmed by 2 bases and J by 7 bases, leaving 14 bases between them. The CDR3 loop spans 15 amino acids. Germline values: CDR1 SEHNR, CDR2 FQNEAQ (reference sequence). CDR3 sequence (DNA): TGTGCCAGCAGCTTACCGTTAAGGGACGGTGAAAAACTGTTTTTT. Translating it yields CASSLPLRDGEKLFF.

This chain links TRBV6-4 with TRBJ1-1; possibly TRBD1 for D (5 bases). The CDR3 totals 16 residues. Germline CDR1 reads MRHNA; CDR2 reads SNTAGT. V lost 6 bases and J 0 bases, leaving 17 bases between the germline ends. CDR3 residues: CASSSNRGDLNTEAFF. In nucleotides, the CDR3 is TGTGCCAGCAGCTCTAATAGAGGGGACTTGAACACTGAAGCTTTCTTT.

The genes are TRBV7-2 and TRBJ2-3, with D possibly TRBD2 on 5 matching bases. V lost 1 base to trimming and J lost 6 bases, with 8 bases between them. This CDR3 is built from 13 residues. CDR1 is SGHTA and CDR2 is FQGNSA in the germline V gene. CDR3 sequence: CASSLELGDTQYF. In nucleotides, the CDR3 is TGTGCCAGCAGCTTAGAACTAGGGGATACGCAGTATTTT.

The chain uses TRBV7-9 and TRBJ2-5, with TRBD2 matching 9 bases. The CDR3 extends over 14 amino acids. V dropped 11 bases and J dropped 4; count of bases not matched to a gene: 11. CDR1 and CDR2 from the germline V gene are SEHNR and FQNEAQ (reference sequence). The CDR3 sequence is CASSISGSRETQYF. DNA for the CDR3: TGTGCCTCCTCGATTAGCGGGAGTAGAGAGACCCAGTACTTC.

V gene TRBV6-5 combines with J gene TRBJ2-5; D call uncertain. Deletions cut 6 bases from V and 0 bases from J, with 14 bases between. Germline V gene sequence: CDR1 MNHEY, CDR2 SVGAGI. The CDR3 is 15 residues long. The CDR3 nucleotides are TGTGCCAGCAGATCCCCCGAAGATTACCAAGAGACCCAGTACTTC. It codes for CASRSPEDYQETQYF.

V usage is TRBV6-5 and J usage is TRBJ2-3, with a tentative D call TRBD1 (5 bases). The length of the CDR3 is 15 residues. Per the germline V gene, CDR1 is MNHEY and CDR2 is SVGAGI. V was shortened by 2 bases and J by 1 base, with 10 bases between the two germline ends. CDR3 sequence reads: CASSYAQVRTDTQYF. The DNA of the CDR3 is TGTGCCAGCAGTTACGCACAGGTTCGCACAGATACGCAGTATTTT.